This T cell receptor (beta chain) came from a study of regulatory T cells in long-lasting Graves disease. At the level of the study: Disease was considered persistent Graves' disease after over 5 years of antithyroid drugs (with positive TSH receptor antibodies). Study-wide points: What was studied was peripheral blood only, and not thyroid tissue.

Sample time point: persistent/refractory GD, antithyroid drugs over 5 years with positive TRAb. The TCR library was made from RNA that had been extracted from PBMCs in TRIzol. Comments on this clonotype: No antigen is known for it.

In building TCR beta libraries, iRepertoire HTBI primers were used together with Arm-PCR of CDR3 regions. TCRdb re-called the multiplex PCR reads through MiXCR, storing one row per CDR3 protein. This table has 350,000 to 450,000 distinct CDR3 sequences, roughly 20% appearing once. This CDR3 comprises 12 residues. Trimming shortened V by 2 bases and J by 6 bases, and 8 bases separated the two germline ends. Sequences were derived from peripheral blood mononuclear cells (PBMCs), sampled when the disease was refractory, from a patient treated with antithyroid drugs. The chain links TRBV12-3 or TRBV12-4 to TRBJ2-7; D unresolved. This receptor was taken from a female donor with Graves disease. The CDR3 DNA sequence: TGTGCCAGCAGTTTACGGTTAACCGAGCAGTACTTC. It encodes CASSLRLTEQYF.